This T cell receptor beta chain was documented in a study of shared clonotypes between healthy human individuals. A CD45RA+ naive subset and a CD45RA-negative memory subset were split from CD4+ cells. The data were produced by immunoSEQ multiplex PCR, yet TCRdb's version contains in-frame clones alone and is incomplete. The table shows roughly 2 million clones, with roughly 94% occurring only once. This clone came up once. CDR3 size: 15 residues. V was clipped by 3 bases and J by 2 bases, with 14 bases between them. The germline V gene encodes CDR1 MNHEY and CDR2 SMNVEV (reference sequence). The chain combines TRBV27 with TRBJ2-7; D may be TRBD1 (6 bases). Sample: naive CD4+ T cells sorted from blood. The subset denotes: CD45RA+ positively selected. The source is a man aged 18 to 29 in good health. The DNA for the CDR3 is TGTGCCAGCAGTTTCGGGTTAGGGGGAACCTACGAGCAGTACTTC. Translated: CASSFGLGGTYEQYF.